The 3 T cell receptor beta chains presented below share a single source sample, sequenced in a study of T cells in Graves' hyperthyroidism and ophthalmopathy. RNA transcripts yielded amplified TCR beta CDR3 regions. A set of HTBI primers served as the primers for a first-round RT-PCR of the TCR CDR3. A single record per CDR3 protein comes from TCRdb applying MiXCR to the multiplex PCR reads. Among 300,000 to 450,000 distinct CDR3 sequences listed, 14% were seen once. The sequencing input was blood. The receptor set was obtained from a woman in her sixties with Graves' hyperthyroidism.

The sample holds many counts of this clonotype. The chain uses TRBV12-3 or TRBV12-4 and TRBJ1-5; 8 bases align to TRBD1. V lost 2 bases to trimming and J lost 6 bases; unmatched junction nucleotides: 9. There are 16 residues in the CDR3. This chain's CDR3 is CASSLLGRGQGQPQHF. CDR3 in DNA: TGTGCCAGCAGTTTACTGGGCAGGGGGCAAGGTCAGCCCCAGCATTTT.

The chain links TRBV7-3 to TRBJ1-1, with D maybe TRBD1 (5 bases). V lost 6 bases and J 0 bases, leaving 11 bases between the germline ends. The CDR3 spans 14 residues. Germline V gives CDR1 SGHTA, CDR2 FQGTGA. The CDR3 bases are TGTGCCAGCAGGAACGGAGGGGTGAACACTGAAGCTTTCTTT. Its translation is CASRNGGVNTEAFF.

As DNA, the CDR3 is TGTGCCAGCCGCATGGGGACTAGCGTTCACAATGAGCAGTTCTTC. Translating it yields CASRMGTSVHNEQFF. This chain links TRBV11-2 with TRBJ2-1; 10 nucleotides align to TRBD2. The CDR3 is 15 amino acids. Germline V gene lookup returns CDR1 SGHAT and CDR2 FQNNGV. Trimming at V came to 8 bases and at J to 5 bases, leaving 9 bases not matched to a gene.